This TCR beta chain emerged from a study of cytomegalovirus exposure and HLA in healthy donors (dated by TCRdb to about 2017). In the study overall: According to an earlier analysis of a few hundred of the donors, some 180 million T cells yielded 90 million to 130 million unique TCR beta sequences and about 300 Gb of sequence data. Four to six DR-DQ haplotypes were handled as single units for association and clustering, since linkage in the cohort was strong. The study aimed to test whether cataloging public T cell receptors could reveal signatures of past pathogen exposure. Every discovery cohort repertoire had been produced on one sequencing platform. HLA typing included class I and class II loci at four-digit resolution. Typing coverage differed by locus: A, B, C, DRB1 and DQB1 were typed in about 629-640 donors, DQA1 in approximately 520, DPA1 in around 580, and DPB1 in 400 to 480. The T cell repertoires of 550 to 850 subjects were profiled by immunosequencing and related to cytomegalovirus serostatus. Across under 500 genotyped donors of the cohort, an average of about 200,000 unique TCR beta nucleotide sequences per donor were sequenced, and 15% to 20% of those sequences were non-productive. The study combined high-throughput TCR immunosequencing, statistical association of individual TCRs with disease status, and machine learning to predict cytomegalovirus infection status. Along with the approximately 650-subject first cohort, a separate validation cohort of 120 different subjects was used. A later genetic analysis took genome-wide SNP genotypes for 398 of the 666 donors and used that subset as a discovery cohort. Donor age, sex, ethnicity and CMV serostatus were compiled alongside the repertoire data. Rather than drawing on any new phenotypic data, the later analysis identified candidate immune exposures from TCR beta sequences and the way those sequences occurred across donors. An early release covering around 630 HLA-typed donors comprised about 300 gigabases of sequencing data and roughly 85 million unique TCR sequences. An earlier analysis of around 540 of the donors applied high-throughput TCR beta sequencing to assess whether each TCR beta V gene segment acted as functional or pseudogenic. The genetic ancestry cluster associated with self-reported Caucasian donors included over 80% of the 398 genotyped donors. In a later analysis, previously published TCR beta repertoires from some 640 donors were re-analyzed and high-resolution HLA genotyping was added so that TCR occurrence patterns could be studied. General conclusions and limits of the study: The earlier analysis of some 540 of the donors excluded some 15 rarely observed V segments, including chromosome 9 orphons, because counts were too low. Several of the top co-occurrence clusters appeared to be linked to parvovirus B19, influenza, CMV and Epstein-Barr virus, according to a later analysis. A few of the identified cytomegalovirus-associated TCR beta chains were confirmed in vitro to be specific for cytomegalovirus antigens. In a later analysis, most CMV-associated TCR beta chains were found to appear HLA-restricted, with HLA associations seemingly driven largely by CMV exposure. A later analysis found that HLA-associated TCR beta chains were more clonally expanded and had lower generation probabilities than equally common non-associated chains. Immune exposure information for the cohort was limited to CMV serostatus. According to the authors, the approach could potentially be generalized to other disease states and immunological phenotypes. Correlated functional status among segregating V segments might be attributable to linkage disequilibrium, but an unknown experimental factor could not be ruled out. Only TCR beta chains were sequenced in this cohort, and the absence of alpha or paired-chain data limited detectable features. When HLA alleles, especially DR and DQ, strongly co-occurred, TCR associations were difficult to assign to individual alleles. Sequencing depth was assumed to be roughly uniform across donors in the presence/absence analyses, though that assumption may not hold. Most TCR sequences were seen in very few donors, while some public TCRs were found in many individuals. A group of highly shared sequence variants was considered likely to be a technical artifact of the sequencing pipeline. A later genetic analysis associated a missense DCLRE1C variant with V-gene and J-gene trimming of TCR beta chains, and an independent cohort replicated the association. Broadly in line with IMGT annotations, most TCR beta V segments showed up in productive rearrangements about 87% or about 30% of the time in an earlier analysis of 587 of the donors. In the study, approximately 160 TCR beta chains were listed as associated with cytomegalovirus. According to a later analysis, TCR association rates differed among HLA loci, with DRB1 alleles showing the most associated TCRs and HLA-C alleles showing the fewest. A later analysis associated some 17,000 TCR beta sequences with specific HLA alleles at a false discovery rate of 0.05. A later genetic analysis reported fewer N-insertions in productive TCRs among donors in an Asian-associated ancestry cluster than the approximately 700-donor mean. A further reported finding was that TCR beta sequences accurately predicted the HLA-A and HLA-B alleles for most subjects in the first cohort. Because HLA typing was unavailable for some donors at each locus, only the typed subset was used in association tests. In both the original and validation cohorts, the classifier was reported to diagnose cytomegalovirus status with high specificity and sensitivity.

In total, 666 healthy bone marrow donors made up the cohort. At the time of sampling, all cohort members were nominally healthy, though unrecorded immune exposures were likely present. The donor was CMV seronegative and was included in the group of several hundred seronegative cohort members. Every donor gave a peripheral blood sample, and the peripheral blood mononuclear cells from that sample were used for TCR beta sequencing. The Qiagen DNeasy Blood Extraction Kit was used to extract genomic DNA from the blood cell samples. Remarks on this clone: This clone's antigen is unknown. No much larger clonotype is one base removed from it; base qualities were not supplied.

The library relied on the immunoSEQ multiplex PCR assay. A mixture of 60 forward primers for TCR Vbeta segments and 13 reverse primers for TCR Jbeta segments was used in the multiplex PCR. A multiplex PCR assay on genomic DNA amplified the CDR3 region of rearranged TCR beta genes. On the Illumina HiSeq System, the amplified TCR beta libraries were sequenced as 87-base-pair reads. As for the authors' bioinformatics: Across the 700 or so repertoires, a later analysis counted some 80 million unique TCR beta chains, some 11 million of which were shared by at least two donors. Raw reads were error-corrected and collapsed into unique sequences by a nearest-neighbor algorithm in which closely related sequences were merged to remove PCR and sequencing errors. CDR3 sequences were aligned to IMGT reference sequences to assign V, D and J gene segments. Each retained sequence needed at least a six-nucleotide match to both a V gene segment and a J gene segment. Rearrangements were classified as productive when the CDR3 lacked stop codons and remained in frame with V and J, and all other rearrangements were classified as non-productive. Following IMGT convention, CDR3 was defined as the stretch from the second conserved V-encoded cysteine up to the conserved J-encoded phenylalanine. Sequences without an unambiguous match to a single V gene segment were excluded from the earlier analysis of several hundred of the donors. An earlier analysis of roughly 590 of the donors called V segments functional above 56.7% productive rearrangements and segregating when the between-donor standard deviation exceeded 5%. To diagnose cytomegalovirus status from the catalog of TCR beta chain sequences, a statistical classification framework was built. A later analysis assigned V and J genes by comparing TCR nucleotide sequences with IMGT/GENE-DB human TR gene sequences. Using the TCRdist pipeline, a later analysis assigned CDR3 sequences along with most-parsimonious VDJ recombination scenarios. In a later analysis, each TCR beta chain was defined by its CDR3 amino acid sequence together with its V-gene family, and reads without a unique V-gene family were excluded. To address suspected cross-contamination and a sequencing artifact, a later analysis removed approximately 600 highly shared, low-generation-probability nucleotide sequences. For each public chain, a later analysis derived a clonal expansion index from normalized ranks of inferred template counts within each repertoire. In a later analysis, generation probabilities were computed using a VDJ recombination model fitted to out-of-frame rearrangements, and the results were checked against IGoR. In a later analysis, TCR-TCR, TCR-HLA and TCR-CMV co-occurrence was scored with hypergeometric tests, and a repertoire-size bias correction was applied to TCR pairs. False discovery rates were estimated in a later analysis by permuting HLA or CMV assignments 20 times. In a later analysis, co-occurring TCRs were grouped using DBSCAN, with TCRdist sequence similarity added in when clustering inside HLA-allele-positive subsets. Repertoires with fewer than 30,000 or more than 120,000 public chains, plus five repertoires with anomalous nucleotide sharing, were excluded from co-occurrence clustering. Drawn from immuneACCESS, this table holds only the in-frame rearrangements with V and J called that TCRdb kept. Clones are partly lost; checked studies trace under half to an unresolved V gene and leave the rest unexplained. V, J and clone size reflect that table, while D and trimming were determined from the DNA. The sample contains about 130,000 clones, about 80% of them found a single time. Clones ranked in the top ten supply about 5.3% of the sample.

The sequence came from a man between 25 and 39 years old in good health and CMV-seronegative. The sample consisted of PBMCs.

The CDR3 is CATEDYLPYNEQFF. The nucleotides are TGTGCCACCGAGGACTATCTACCCTACAATGAGCAGTTCTTC. Recombination connected TRBV14 to TRBJ2-1; TRBD2 is a possible D gene, resting on 6 matching bases. CDR1 and CDR2 were assigned from the germline V gene as SGHDN and FVKESK. From the cysteine up to the phenylalanine, the CDR3 has a length of 14 residues. The read is trimmed to its CDR3 DNA, 42 bases read in frame from base 1. The junction carries 15 bases between V and J, which are trimmed by 10 bases and 2 bases respectively.